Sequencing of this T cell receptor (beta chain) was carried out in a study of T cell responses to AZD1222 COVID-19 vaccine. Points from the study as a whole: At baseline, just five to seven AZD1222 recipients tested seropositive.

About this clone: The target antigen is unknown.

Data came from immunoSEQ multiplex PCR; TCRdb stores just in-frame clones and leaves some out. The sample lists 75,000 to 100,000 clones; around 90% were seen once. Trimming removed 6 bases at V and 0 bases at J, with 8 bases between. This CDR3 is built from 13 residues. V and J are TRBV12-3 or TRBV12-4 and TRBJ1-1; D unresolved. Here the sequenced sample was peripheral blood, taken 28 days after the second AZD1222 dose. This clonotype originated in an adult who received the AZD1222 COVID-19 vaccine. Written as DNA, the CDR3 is TGTGCCAGCAGCCCCGGGGTGAACACTGAAGCTTTCTTT. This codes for CASSPGVNTEAFF.